The TCR beta chain described here comes from a study of cytomegalovirus exposure and HLA in healthy donors. Findings and limits, study-wide: Many donors shared some public TCRs, even though most TCR sequences were rare. In a later analysis, a missense DCLRE1C variant was linked to TCR beta V- and J-gene trimming.

Trimming removed 1 base at V and 5 bases at J, with 14 bases between. The CDR3 extends over 15 amino acids. Germline V lookup: CDR1 MGHRA, CDR2 YSYEKL. In regard to this clone: Its antigen is unidentified.

The study ran its PCR with 60 Vbeta and 13 Jbeta primers. Using immunoSEQ multiplex PCR, the repertoire was profiled, and TCRdb retains in-frame clones only, with some absent. Of some 80,000 clones in the sample, under 80% were seen once. The source of this sequence is a man younger than 35 in good health and CMV-seropositive. Sequenced input: PBMCs. The V call is TRBV4-1, the J call TRBJ1-1; tentative D call: TRBD1 (5 bases). CDR3 amino acids: CASSQGGQGSTEAFF. The CDR3 region has the DNA TGCGCCAGCAGCCAAGGTGGGCAGGGTAGTACTGAAGCTTTCTTT.